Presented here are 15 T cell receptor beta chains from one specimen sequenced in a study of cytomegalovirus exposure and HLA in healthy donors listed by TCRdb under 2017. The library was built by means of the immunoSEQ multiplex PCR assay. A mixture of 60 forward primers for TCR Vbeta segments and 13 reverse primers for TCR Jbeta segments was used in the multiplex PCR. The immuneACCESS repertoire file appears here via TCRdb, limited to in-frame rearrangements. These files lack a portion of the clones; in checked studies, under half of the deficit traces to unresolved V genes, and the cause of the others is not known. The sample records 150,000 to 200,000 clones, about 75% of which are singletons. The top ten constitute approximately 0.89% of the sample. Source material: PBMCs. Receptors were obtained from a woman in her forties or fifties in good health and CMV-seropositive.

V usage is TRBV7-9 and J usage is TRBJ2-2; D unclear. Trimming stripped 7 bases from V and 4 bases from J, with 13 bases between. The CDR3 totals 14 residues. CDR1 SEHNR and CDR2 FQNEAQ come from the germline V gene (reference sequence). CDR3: CASIQSESTGELFF. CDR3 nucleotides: TGTGCCAGCATCCAAAGCGAGTCCACCGGGGAGCTGTTTTTT. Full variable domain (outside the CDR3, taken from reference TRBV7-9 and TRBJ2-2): DTGVSQNPRHKITKRGQNVTFRCDPISEHNRLYWYRQTLGQGPEFLTYFQNEAQLEKSRLLSDRFSAERPKGSFSTLEIQRTEQGDSAMYLCASIQSESTGELFFGEGSRLTVL.

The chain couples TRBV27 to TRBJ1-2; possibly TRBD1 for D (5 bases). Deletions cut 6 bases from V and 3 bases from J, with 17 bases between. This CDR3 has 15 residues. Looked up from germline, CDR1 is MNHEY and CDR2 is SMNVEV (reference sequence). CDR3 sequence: CASRPAIRGDYGYTF. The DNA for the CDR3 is TGTGCCAGCAGACCTGCAATTCGGGGGGACTATGGCTACACCTTC.

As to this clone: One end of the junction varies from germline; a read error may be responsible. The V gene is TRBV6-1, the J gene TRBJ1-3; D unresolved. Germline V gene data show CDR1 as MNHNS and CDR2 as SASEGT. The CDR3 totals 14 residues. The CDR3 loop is CASREDRSGNTIYF. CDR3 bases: TGTGCCAGCAGGGAAGATCGCTCTGGAAACACCATATATTTT.

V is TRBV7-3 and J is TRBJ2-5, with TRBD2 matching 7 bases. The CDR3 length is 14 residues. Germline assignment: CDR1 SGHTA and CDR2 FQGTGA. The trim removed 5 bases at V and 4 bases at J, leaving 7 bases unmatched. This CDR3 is CASSPRAGAETQYF. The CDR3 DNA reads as TGTGCCAGCAGCCCGAGGGCGGGAGCAGAGACCCAGTACTTC. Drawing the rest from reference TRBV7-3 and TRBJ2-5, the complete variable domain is GAGVSQTPSNKVTEKGKYVELRCDPISGHTALYWYRQSLGQGPEFLIYFQGTGAADDSGLPNDRFFAVRPEGSVSTLKIQRTERGDSAVYLCASSPRAGAETQYFGPGTRLLVL.

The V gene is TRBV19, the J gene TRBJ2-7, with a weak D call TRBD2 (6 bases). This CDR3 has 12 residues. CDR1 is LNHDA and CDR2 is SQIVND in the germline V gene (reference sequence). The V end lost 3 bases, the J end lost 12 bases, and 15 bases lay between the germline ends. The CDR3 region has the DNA TGTGCCAGTAGTATGCAGGGACTGCCGAGGTACTTC. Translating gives CASSMQGLPRYF.

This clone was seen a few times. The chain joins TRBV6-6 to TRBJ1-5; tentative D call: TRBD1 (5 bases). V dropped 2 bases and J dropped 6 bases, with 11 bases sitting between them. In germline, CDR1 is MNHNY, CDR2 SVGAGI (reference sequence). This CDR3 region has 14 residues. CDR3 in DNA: TGTGCCAGCAGTTACGCCCAGGGAGGTCAGCCCCAGCATTTT. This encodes CASSYAQGGQPQHF.

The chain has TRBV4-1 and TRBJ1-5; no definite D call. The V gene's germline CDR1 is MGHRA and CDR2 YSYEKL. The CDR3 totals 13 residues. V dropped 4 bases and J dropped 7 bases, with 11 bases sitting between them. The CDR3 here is CASSLLEGQPQHF. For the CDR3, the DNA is TGCGCCAGCAGCCTTCTAGAAGGACAGCCCCAGCATTTT.

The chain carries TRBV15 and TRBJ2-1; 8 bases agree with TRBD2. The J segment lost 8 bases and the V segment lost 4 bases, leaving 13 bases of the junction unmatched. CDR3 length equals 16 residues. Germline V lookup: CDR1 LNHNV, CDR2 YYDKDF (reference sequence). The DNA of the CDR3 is TGTGCCACCAGCACAGGAGCGGAACCCGGGAGGGATGAGCAGTTCTTC. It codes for CATSTGAEPGRDEQFF.

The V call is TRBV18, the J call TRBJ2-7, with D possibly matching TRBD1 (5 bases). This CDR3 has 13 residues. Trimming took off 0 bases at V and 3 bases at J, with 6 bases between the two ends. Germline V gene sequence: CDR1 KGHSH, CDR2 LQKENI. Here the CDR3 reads CASSPPTVYEQYF. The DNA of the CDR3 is TGTGCCAGCTCACCACCGACAGTCTACGAGCAGTACTTC.

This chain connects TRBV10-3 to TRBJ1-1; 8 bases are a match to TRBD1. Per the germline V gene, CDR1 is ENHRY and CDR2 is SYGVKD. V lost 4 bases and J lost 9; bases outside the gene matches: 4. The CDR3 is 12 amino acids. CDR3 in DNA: TGTGCCATCAGTGCAGGGGGCGCGAAAGCTTTCTTT. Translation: CAISAGGAKAFF.

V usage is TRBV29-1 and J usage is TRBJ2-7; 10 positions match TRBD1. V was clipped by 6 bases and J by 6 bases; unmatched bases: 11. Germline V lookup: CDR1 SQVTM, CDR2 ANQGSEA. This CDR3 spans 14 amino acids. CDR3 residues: CSVLIRDRGLEQYF. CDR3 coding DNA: TGCAGCGTCCTAATCCGGGACAGGGGACTCGAGCAGTACTTC.

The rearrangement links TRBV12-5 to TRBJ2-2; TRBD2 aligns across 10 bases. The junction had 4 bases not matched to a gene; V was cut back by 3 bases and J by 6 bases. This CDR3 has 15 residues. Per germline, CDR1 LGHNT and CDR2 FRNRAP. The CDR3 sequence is CASGFYSGGSGELFF. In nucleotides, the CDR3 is TGTGCTAGTGGTTTCTATAGCGGGGGGTCCGGGGAGCTGTTTTTT. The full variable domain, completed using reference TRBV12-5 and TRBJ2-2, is DARVTQTPRHKVTEMGQEVTMRCQPILGHNTVFWYRQTMMQGLELLAYFRNRAPLDDSGMPKDRFSAEMPDATLATLKIQPSEPRDSAVYFCASGFYSGGSGELFFGEGSRLTVL.

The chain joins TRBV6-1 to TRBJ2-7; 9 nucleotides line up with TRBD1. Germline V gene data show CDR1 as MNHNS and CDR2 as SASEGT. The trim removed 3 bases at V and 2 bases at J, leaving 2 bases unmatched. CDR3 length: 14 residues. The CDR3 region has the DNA TGTGCCAGCAGTGATACAGGGGGCCCCTACGAGCAGTACTTC. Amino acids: CASSDTGGPYEQYF.

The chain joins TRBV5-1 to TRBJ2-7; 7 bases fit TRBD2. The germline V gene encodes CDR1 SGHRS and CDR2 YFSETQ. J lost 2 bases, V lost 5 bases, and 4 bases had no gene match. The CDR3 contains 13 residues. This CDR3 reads CASRREGAYEQYF. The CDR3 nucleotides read TGCGCCAGCAGGAGGGAGGGTGCCTACGAGCAGTACTTC.

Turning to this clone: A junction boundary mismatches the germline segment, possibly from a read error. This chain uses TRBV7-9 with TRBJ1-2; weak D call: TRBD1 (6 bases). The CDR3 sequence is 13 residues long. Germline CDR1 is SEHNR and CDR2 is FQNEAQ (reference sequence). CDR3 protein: CSSSRTGFHGYTF. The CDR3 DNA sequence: TGTTCCAGCAGTCGCACAGGGTTCCATGGCTACACCTTC.